This T cell receptor (beta chain) was documented in a study of blood T cell repertoires in COVID-19. The authors' processing: By means of reference gene primer amplification, nucleated cell counts were estimated. Some clones are missing from TCRdb's copy, which holds only in-frame ones; the method was immunoSEQ multiplex PCR. That table supplies the V and J calls and clone size; D and trimming were determined from the DNA. The sample records about 49,000 clones, approximately 86% being singletons. Germline V lookup: CDR1 SGHAT, CDR2 FQNNGV. This CDR3 contains 12 residues. The germline V and J ends were trimmed by 0 bases and 5 bases, with 4 bases remaining between them.

This chain uses TRBV11-2 with TRBJ1-2; D is uncertain. This TCR came from a human donor in a cohort sampled during active COVID-19. Sequenced input: peripheral blood. Written as DNA, the CDR3 is TGTGCCAGCAGCTTAGACAGATATGGCTACACCTTC. As protein: CASSLDRYGYTF.